The rows below give T cell receptor beta chains drawn from one sample of a study of naive and memory T cell subsets. Using its own MiXCR run on the UMI-ligation and nested PCR reads, TCRdb lists one record per CDR3 protein. The top ten clones hold 0.55% to 0.75% of a sample with approximately 140,000 distinct CDR3 sequences, approximately 21% of them seen once. Sequenced material: naive CD8+ T cells from blood. Receptors originate from a human donor in good health. CDR3s include the opening cysteine and the closing phenylalanine or tryptophan. D genes are given only for firm matches. Size values are once, few and many counts, or a class for expanded clones, and some rows have none.

J gene | clone size | D gene | V gene | CDR3 protein | CDR3 DNA
TRBJ2-2 | . | . | TRBV20-1 | CSARQGRELFF | TGCAGTGCTAGACAGGGTCGGGAGCTGTTTTTT
TRBJ2-7 | many | TRBD2 | TRBV27 | CASSLGAGAYEQYF | TGTGCCAGCAGTTTAGGGGCGGGGGCCTACGAGCAGTACTTC
TRBJ2-3 | few | TRBD1 | TRBV7-9 | CASSLGGTGRTDTQYF | TGTGCCAGCAGCTTAGGCGGGACAGGGCGCACAGATACGCAGTATTTT
TRBJ2-6 | few | . | TRBV14 | CASSHPLGDKTHSGANVLTF | TGTGCCAGCAGCCACCCTCTTGGGGACAAGACCCACTCTGGGGCCAACGTCCTGACTTTC
TRBJ2-1 | . | . | TRBV19 | CASSPRPGPAGQSYNEQFF | TGTGCCAGTAGTCCGCGGCCGGGACCAGCGGGCCAGTCCTACAATGAGCAGTTCTTC
TRBJ2-1 | . | TRBD2 | TRBV7-6 | CASSLESGSLAYNEQFF | TGTGCCAGCAGCTTAGAAAGCGGGAGTCTCGCCTACAATGAGCAGTTCTTC
TRBJ2-2 | few | TRBD1 | TRBV3-1 | CASSRADPWGGQGTGELFF | TGTGCCAGCAGCCGCGCGGACCCCTGGGGGGGACAGGGGACCGGGGAGCTGTTTTTT
TRBJ2-6 | . | . | TRBV7-8 | CASSQFSGANVLTF | TGTGCCAGCAGCCAATTCTCTGGGGCCAACGTCCTGACTTTC
TRBJ1-2 | few | . | TRBV6-5 | CASSAPPYGYTF | TGTGCCAGCAGTGCCCCCCCCTACGGCTACACCTTC
TRBJ2-7 | many | . | TRBV9 | CASSAGQSSYEQYF | TGTGCCAGCAGCGCCGGTCAAAGCTCCTACGAGCAGTACTTC
TRBJ2-7 | . | . | TRBV4-1 | CASSLEDNSYEQYF | TGCGCCAGCAGCCTAGAGGACAACTCCTACGAGCAGTACTTC
TRBJ2-1 | few | TRBD1 | TRBV20-1 | CSAEGQEYNEQFF | TGCAGTGCTGAGGGACAGGAATACAATGAGCAGTTCTTC
TRBJ1-1 | . | . | TRBV12-3/TRBV12-4 | CASEEVGAEAFF | TGTGCCAGCGAGGAGGTAGGGGCTGAAGCTTTCTTT
TRBJ2-5 | few | . | TRBV27 | CASSLSSQPGTQYF | TGTGCCAGCAGTTTATCTTCACAGCCGGGGACCCAGTACTTC
TRBJ2-7 | once | . | TRBV2 | CASTYATLDYEQYF | TGTGCCAGCACCTATGCGACTCTCGACTACGAGCAGTACTTC
TRBJ2-7 | . | TRBD1 | TRBV28 | CASTHRGYDEQYF | TGTGCCAGCACCCACAGGGGGTATGACGAGCAGTACTTC
TRBJ1-1 | few | . | TRBV30 | CAWSDGYEAFF | TGTGCCTGGAGTGACGGGTACGAAGCTTTCTTT
TRBJ2-1 | few | TRBD1 | TRBV5-5 | CASSTSTGGNEQFF | TGTGCCAGCAGCACATCTACAGGGGGAAATGAGCAGTTCTTC
TRBJ1-1 | few | TRBD1 | TRBV6-6 | CASSSQGELILTEAFF | TGTGCCAGCAGCTCCCAGGGGGAACTCATACTGACTGAAGCTTTCTTT
TRBJ2-3 | . | . | TRBV4-3 | CASSQEDTDTQYF | TGCGCCAGCAGCCAAGAAGACACAGATACGCAGTATTTT
TRBJ2-5 | . | TRBD2 | TRBV5-4 | CASSLGPGLADQETQYF | TGTGCCAGCAGCTTGGGCCCGGGACTAGCGGATCAAGAGACCCAGTACTTC
TRBJ1-4 | many | TRBD1 | TRBV11-2 | CASSQEGQDLFF | TGTGCCAGCAGCCAAGAGGGACAGGACTTGTTTTTT
TRBJ2-7 | few | TRBD2 | TRBV6-5 | CASRGYGGGIVEQYF | TGTGCCAGCAGGGGCTATGGGGGAGGGATTGTCGAGCAGTACTTC
TRBJ2-1 | few | TRBD2 | TRBV4-3 | CASSQEREAHNEQFF | TGCGCCAGCAGCCAAGAACGGGAGGCCCACAATGAGCAGTTCTTC
TRBJ1-5 | . | . | TRBV28 | CASVHVGGAHSVQGYQPQHF | TGTGCCAGCGTCCACGTGGGGGGCGCACACTCGGTACAGGGATATCAGCCCCAGCATTTT
TRBJ2-5 | few | TRBD2 | TRBV28 | CASSKLADQETQYF | TGTGCCAGCAGTAAGCTAGCGGACCAAGAGACCCAGTACTTC
TRBJ1-2 | . | . | TRBV7-9 | CASSTFRETNYGYTF | TGTGCCAGCAGCACCTTCCGAGAGACTAACTATGGCTACACCTTC
TRBJ2-1 | . | . | TRBV7-2 | CASSHFPAVSSYNEQFF | TGTGCCAGCAGCCATTTTCCAGCAGTAAGCTCCTACAATGAGCAGTTCTTC
TRBJ2-7 | few | . | TRBV11-2 | CASSPPTGESVYEQYF | TGTGCCAGCAGCCCTCCAACCGGGGAATCCGTCTACGAGCAGTACTTC
TRBJ2-1 | few | . | TRBV14 | CASSQDGINEQFF | TGTGCCAGCAGCCAAGATGGCATAAATGAGCAGTTCTTC
TRBJ1-1 | . | . | TRBV6-6 | CASILGNTEAFF | TGTGCCAGCATCCTGGGGAACACTGAAGCTTTCTTT
TRBJ2-5 | . | . | TRBV4-1 | CASSQGTAQETQYF | TGCGCCAGCAGCCAAGGGACAGCTCAAGAGACCCAGTACTTC